This T cell receptor beta chain is from a study of blood T cell repertoires in COVID-19. For recovered donors of Cohort 3, there were two negative PCRs, clearance, or symptom resolution. Germline loops: CDR1 SEHNR, CDR2 FQNEAQ (reference sequence). With V trimmed by 5 bases and J by 3 bases, 4 bases remained unmatched. This CDR3 has 14 residues. Generated by immunoSEQ multiplex PCR, the TCRdb table keeps only in-frame clones and is missing some. In the table there are some 390,000 clones, roughly nine tenths of which are singletons. The sequence was obtained from a man aged 25 to 40 who had recovered from COVID-19. Material: PBMCs or T cells enriched from blood (not recorded which). The V call is TRBV7-9, the J call TRBJ1-2; TRBD1 agrees at 9 bases. CDR3 nucleotide sequence: TGTGCCAGCAGCGCGACAGGGGGGCACTATGGCTACACCTTC. Its protein product is CASSATGGHYGYTF.